This T cell receptor beta chain is drawn from a study of cytomegalovirus exposure and HLA in healthy donors. Study at large: T cells numbering about 180 million yielded 100 million to 120 million unique TCR beta sequences in an earlier analysis. Study results and caveats: Analysis was carried out at a later point, and it linked a missense DCLRE1C variant to TCR beta V- and J-gene trimming. CMV serostatus was the only recorded immune exposure for donors.

CDR3 length: 13 residues. Germline CDR1 reads SGHRS; CDR2 reads YFSETQ. Trimming removed 5 bases from V and 1 base from J, with 9 bases in between. Note on this clone: Its antigen is not known.

It was with 60 Vbeta and 13 Jbeta primers that the PCR ran. Produced via immunoSEQ multiplex PCR; TCRdb's table is partial and in-frame only. The data show approximately 88,000 clones, with roughly 76% seen just once and approximately 1.4% held by the top ten. Sequenced: PBMCs. This clonotype originated in a male donor in good health and CMV-seronegative. The genes are TRBV5-1 and TRBJ1-1; D might be TRBD1 (6 bases). The CDR3 loop is CASRQGRNTEAFF. In nucleotides, the CDR3 is TGCGCCAGCAGGCAGGGGAGGAACACTGAAGCTTTCTTT.